Only a few counts were recorded for the clone carrying this T cell receptor (beta chain). Its target is unknown. These data come from a study of T cell repertoires in cytomegalovirus infection. Study overall: Public TCR beta signatures indicated both CMV infection and matching HLA type. Findings of the study overall: HLA-C-restricted CMV clonotypes gave the most frequent clonotype in two of eight donors. Public TCR beta family frequency separated CMV-and-HLA carriers, including in an independent cohort.

TCRdb used MiXCR to reprocess the reads, holding one entry per CDR3 protein. The repertoire holds 200,000 or so distinct CDR3 sequences, with about 21% as singletons. V trimming: 1 base; J trimming: 1 base; junction bases outside the gene matches: 9. This CDR3 is built from 18 residues. The sequenced material came from PBMCs. The sequence was collected from a human donor in good health (CMV status not recorded). Some clones in this sample may be carry-over from other donors' samples. The chain recombines TRBV12-3 or TRBV12-4 with TRBJ2-2; 7 bases are a match to TRBD2. In DNA, the CDR3 is TGTGCCAGCAGTTTAGAGGGGATAGCGGGCGGGAACACCGGGGAGCTGTTTTTT. As protein: CASSLEGIAGGNTGELFF.